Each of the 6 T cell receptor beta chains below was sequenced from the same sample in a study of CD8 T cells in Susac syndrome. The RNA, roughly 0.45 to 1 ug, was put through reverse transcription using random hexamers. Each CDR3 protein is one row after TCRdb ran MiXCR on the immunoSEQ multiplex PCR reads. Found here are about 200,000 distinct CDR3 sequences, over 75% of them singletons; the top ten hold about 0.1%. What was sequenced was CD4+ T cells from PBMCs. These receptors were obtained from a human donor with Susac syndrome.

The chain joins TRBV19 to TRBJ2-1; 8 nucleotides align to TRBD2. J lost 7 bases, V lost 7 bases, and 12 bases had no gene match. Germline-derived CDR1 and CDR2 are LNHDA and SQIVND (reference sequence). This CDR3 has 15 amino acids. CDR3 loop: CASTRAGDLNNEQFF. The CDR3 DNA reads TGTGCCAGTACCCGAGCGGGAGATCTTAATAATGAGCAGTTCTTC. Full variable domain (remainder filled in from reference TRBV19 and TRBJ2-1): DGGITQSPKYLFRKEGQNVTLSCEQNLNHDAMYWYRQDPGQGLRLIYYSQIVNDFQKGDIAEGYSVSREKKESFPLTVTSAQKNPTAFYLCASTRAGDLNNEQFFGPGTRLTVL.

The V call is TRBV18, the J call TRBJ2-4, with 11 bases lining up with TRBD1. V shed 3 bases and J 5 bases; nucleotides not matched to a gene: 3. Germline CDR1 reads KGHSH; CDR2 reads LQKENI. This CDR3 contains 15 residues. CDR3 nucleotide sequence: TGTGCCAGCTCACCGGACAGGGGGCAAGAAAACATTCAGTACTTC. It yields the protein CASSPDRGQENIQYF.

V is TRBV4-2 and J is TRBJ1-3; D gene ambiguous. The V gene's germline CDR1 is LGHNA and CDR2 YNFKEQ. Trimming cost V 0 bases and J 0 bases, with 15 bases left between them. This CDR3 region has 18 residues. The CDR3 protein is CASSQEWSQKSSGNTIYF. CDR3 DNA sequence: TGTGCCAGCAGCCAAGAGTGGAGTCAGAAGAGCTCTGGAAACACCATATATTTT.

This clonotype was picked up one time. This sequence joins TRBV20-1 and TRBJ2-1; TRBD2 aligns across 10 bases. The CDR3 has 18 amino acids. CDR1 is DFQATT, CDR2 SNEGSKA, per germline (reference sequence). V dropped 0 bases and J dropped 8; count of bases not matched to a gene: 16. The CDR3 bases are TGCAGTGCTAGAGATTTAGTGAGGAGGGTAGCGGGAGGCTATGAGCAGTTCTTC. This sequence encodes CSARDLVRRVAGGYEQFF.

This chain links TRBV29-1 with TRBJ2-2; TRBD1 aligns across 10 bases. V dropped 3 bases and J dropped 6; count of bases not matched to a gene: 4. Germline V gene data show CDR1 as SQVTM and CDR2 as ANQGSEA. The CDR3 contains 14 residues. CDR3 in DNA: TGCAGCGTTGACGGGACAGGGGTATCCGGGGAGCTGTTTTTT. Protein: CSVDGTGVSGELFF.

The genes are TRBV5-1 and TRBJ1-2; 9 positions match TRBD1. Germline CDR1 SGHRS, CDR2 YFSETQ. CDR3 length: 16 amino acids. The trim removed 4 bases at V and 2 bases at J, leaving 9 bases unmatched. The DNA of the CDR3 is TGCGCCAGCAGCCCTCACCGGGACAGGGTGAACTATGGCTACACCTTC. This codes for CASSPHRDRVNYGYTF.